This T cell receptor (beta chain) originates from a study of T cell responses to AZD1222 COVID-19 vaccine. At the level of the study: Pooled samples include second doses given at about 4 or 12 weeks. Study-wide results and limits: After the peak T cell response, and only then, were repertoires sampled. CD4 TCRs linked to vaccination spanned spike, dominating at 160-218 and 743-854. Reportedly, nearly half the spike-specific TCRs target unmutated variant regions.

CDR3 length: 13 amino acids. With V trimmed by 2 bases and J by 10 bases, 5 bases remained unmatched. Germline loops: CDR1 GTSNPN, CDR2 SVGIG (reference sequence). As concerns this clone: What it binds is not known.

Generated by immunoSEQ multiplex PCR, the TCRdb table keeps only in-frame clones and is missing some. The repertoire holds some 140,000 clones, with about 92% as singletons. This sample comprised peripheral blood, obtained on day 0 of AZD1222 vaccination. This sequence was found in an adult in good health. The chain employs TRBV30 and TRBJ1-6, with 7 bases that match TRBD1. The CDR3 is CAWSRQGGSPLHF. CDR3 DNA: TGTGCCTGGAGTAGACAGGGTGGATCACCCCTCCACTTT.